This TCR beta chain emerged from a study of CD8 T cells in Susac syndrome. RNA totalling about 0.5 to 1 ug underwent reverse transcription with random hexamers. Multiplex immunoSEQ PCR targeted 54 Vbeta and 13 Jbeta TCR beta segments. Each CDR3 protein gets one entry after TCRdb re-called the immunoSEQ multiplex PCR reads with MiXCR. The sample shows more than 150,000 distinct CDR3 sequences, more than 85% of them seen only once. Germline loops: CDR1 SNHLY, CDR2 FYNNEI. The CDR3 has 15 amino acids. V was pared by 2 bases and J by 5 bases, with 16 bases between. The rearrangement links TRBV2 to TRBJ2-7; TRBD1 might be the D (6 bases). The source of this sequence is a human donor with Susac syndrome. Sequenced sample: CD8+ T cells from PBMCs. This chain's CDR3 is CASSELEQGVNEQYF. CDR3 DNA: TGTGCCAGCAGTGAATTGGAACAGGGAGTCAACGAGCAGTACTTC. Supplemented by reference TRBV2 and TRBJ2-7, the full variable domain reads EPEVTQTPSHQVTQMGQEVILRCVPISNHLYFYWYRQILGQKVEFLVSFYNNEISEKSEIFDDQFSVERPDGSNFTLKIRSTKLEDSAMYFCASSELEQGVNEQYFGPGTRLTVT.